One and the same sample provided the 31 T cell receptor beta chains below, sequenced in a study of T cells after yellow fever vaccination. TCRdb analysed the 5' RACE reads with MiXCR anew, one entry per CDR3 protein. This repertoire shows around 550,000 distinct CDR3 sequences, 15% to 20% found once; its top ten account for roughly 13%. The source was PBMCs, collected 15 days after the yellow fever booster vaccination. The receptor source for this set is a man between 25 and 39 years old who received the YFV17D yellow fever vaccine.

This clonotype has a handful of counts. V is TRBV25-1 and J is TRBJ2-7; 10 nucleotides match TRBD2. V shed 8 bases, J shed 1 base, and the junction held 11 bases outside the gene matches. Germline V gives CDR1 MGHDK, CDR2 SYGVNS. The CDR3 covers 16 residues. The CDR3 loop reads CASRTILAGDSYEQYF. The CDR3, as DNA: TGTGCCAGCCGCACGATCCTAGCGGGGGATTCCTACGAGCAGTACTTC.

V usage is TRBV7-6 and J usage is TRBJ2-5; 10 nucleotides match TRBD2. CDR1 is SGHVS and CDR2 is FNYEAQ in the germline V gene. This CDR3 spans 13 amino acids. V gave up 4 bases and J gave up 7 bases; unmatched junction bases: 3. The CDR3 sequence: CASSSLAGVTQYF. In DNA, the CDR3 is TGTGCCAGCAGCTCCCTAGCGGGGGTGACCCAGTACTTC.

The sample holds a few counts of this clonotype. The V call is TRBV20-1, the J call TRBJ2-4; TRBD1 matches 9 bases. The CDR3 has 14 residues. CDR1 DFQATT and CDR2 SNEGSKA come from the germline V gene (reference sequence). The V segment lost 6 bases and the J segment 4 bases; nucleotides outside the gene matches: 7. The CDR3 DNA follows: TGCAGTGCCTCGTACAGGGGGCGGAAAAACATTCAGTACTTC. Translated: CSASYRGRKNIQYF.

In its sample, this clonotype was seen a few times. The chain recombines TRBV27 with TRBJ2-7; no reliable D call. The ends were cut back, 7 bases at V and 6 bases at J, with 16 bases in the middle. This CDR3 has 13 amino acids. From germline, CDR1 is MNHEY and CDR2 SMNVEV (reference sequence). DNA for the CDR3: TGTGCCAGCACCAGTGTCGGGTCCACCGAGCAGTACTTC. Amino acids: CASTSVGSTEQYF.

The rearrangement uses TRBV7-2 and TRBJ1-1, with D uncertain. This CDR3 contains 14 residues. Germline CDR1 is SGHTA and CDR2 is FQGNSA. The V end lost 1 base, the J end lost 4 bases, and 10 bases lay between the germline ends. As DNA, the CDR3 is TGTGCCAGCAGCTTAGTGGCGGCGAGCACTGAAGCTTTCTTT. Amino acid sequence: CASSLVAASTEAFF.

This chain uses TRBV7-8 with TRBJ2-1; 12 bases map to TRBD1. The trim removed 3 bases at V and 4 bases at J, leaving 4 bases unmatched. The CDR3 has 16 amino acids. CDR1 and CDR2 (germline): SGHVS, FQNEAQ. This chain's CDR3 is CASSLGQGAAYNEQFF. The CDR3 nucleotides read TGTGCCAGCAGCTTGGGACAGGGGGCAGCGTACAATGAGCAGTTCTTC. The variable domain in full, completed from reference TRBV7-8 and TRBJ2-1, reads GAGVSQSPRYKVAKRGQDVALRCDPISGHVSLFWYQQALGQGPEFLTYFQNEAQLDKSGLPSDRFFAERPEGSVSTLKIQRTQQEDSAVYLCASSLGQGAAYNEQFFGPGTRLTVL.

Many counts were recorded for this clonotype. J is TRBJ1-2 and V is TRBV18; no clear D. This CDR3 is 16 amino acids long. V dropped 0 bases and J dropped 2 bases, with 13 bases sitting between them. CDR1 is KGHSH, CDR2 LQKENI, per germline. The CDR3 bases are TGTGCCAGCTCACCACCGTTGGAACAACGAAACTATGGCTACACCTTC. Residues: CASSPPLEQRNYGYTF.

The chain uses TRBV6-5 and TRBJ2-2; D gene ambiguous. The CDR3 loop spans 15 amino acids. The V gene's germline CDR1 is MNHEY and CDR2 SVGAGI. V was shortened by 2 bases and J by 2 bases, with 9 bases between the two germline ends. For the CDR3, the DNA is TGTGCCAGCAGTTACGGTTCAAGAAACACCGGGGAGCTGTTTTTT. Residues: CASSYGSRNTGELFF.

This clonotype was picked up a small number of times. This chain links TRBV12-3 or TRBV12-4 with TRBJ1-6; D might be TRBD1 (6 bases). V was shortened by 1 base and J by 10 bases, with 14 bases between the two germline ends. This CDR3 comprises 15 residues. The CDR3 nucleotides read TGTGCCAGCAGTTTAGGTGGCAGGGGAGGCTCACCCCTCCACTTT. Protein sequence: CASSLGGRGGSPLHF.

J is TRBJ2-3 and V is TRBV15, with D possibly matching TRBD1 (6 bases). This CDR3 contains 16 residues. V was shortened by 5 bases and J by 2 bases, with 17 bases between the two germline ends. Germline CDR1 reads LNHNV; CDR2 reads YYDKDF (reference sequence). The chain's CDR3 is CATSGTSPPNTDTQYF. The CDR3 nucleotides read TGTGCCACCAGCGGGACAAGCCCCCCAAACACAGATACGCAGTATTTT.

This clonotype has just a few counts. This chain links TRBV20-1 with TRBJ1-4; D is perhaps TRBD1 (6 bases). Trimming cost V 5 bases and J 8 bases, with 12 bases left between them. This CDR3 is 12 amino acids long. In germline, CDR1 is DFQATT, CDR2 SNEGSKA (reference sequence). The CDR3, as DNA: TGCAGTGCTTTACAGGGTCAGGAAAAACTGTTTTTT. Protein product: CSALQGQEKLFF.

The chain recombines TRBV5-4 with TRBJ1-1; D may be TRBD1 (6 bases). This CDR3 comprises 15 residues. Germline assignment: CDR1 SGHNT and CDR2 YYREEE (reference sequence). Trimming removed 4 bases at V and 6 bases at J, with 19 bases between. The CDR3 nucleotides read TGTGCCAGCAGCATCGGGTCTGGCAGGGGCCCTGAAGCTTTCTTT. It yields the protein CASSIGSGRGPEAFF.

The chain has TRBV20-1 and TRBJ2-3, with 12 bases identical to TRBD2. The ends lost 2 bases at V and 2 bases at J; junction bases unmatched: 11. Germline V gives CDR1 DFQATT, CDR2 SNEGSKA (reference sequence). The CDR3 has 18 amino acids. The CDR3 loop is CSARRTSGKVGHTDTQYF. The CDR3 nucleotides read TGCAGTGCTAGAAGGACTAGCGGGAAGGTGGGACACACAGATACGCAGTATTTT.

This clonotype was found many times. The chain links TRBV20-1 to TRBJ2-7, with 9 bases fitting TRBD2. This CDR3 region has 12 residues. CDR1 DFQATT and CDR2 SNEGSKA come from the germline V gene (reference sequence). The CDR3 DNA reads TGCAGGGCGGGGGGGGGAGTGGCCGAGCAGTACTTC. This encodes CRAGGGVAEQYF.

This clonotype was counted between two and nine times. The genes are TRBV6-2 or TRBV6-3 and TRBJ2-2; D is unclear. Trimming removed 6 bases from V and 5 bases from J, with 7 bases in between. The CDR3 contains 12 residues. Per germline, CDR1 MNHEY and CDR2 SVGEGT. The CDR3 DNA follows: TGTGCCAGCAGGGAGTCTACCGGGGAGCTGTTTTTT. Its translation: CASRESTGELFF.

The chain uses TRBV5-6 and TRBJ2-5; 8 bases are shared with TRBD1. V trimming: 1 base; J trimming: 0 bases; junction bases outside the gene matches: 8. The CDR3 is made up of 17 amino acids. The germline V gene has CDR1 SGHDT and CDR2 YYEEEE. The CDR3 DNA sequence: TGTGCCAGCAGCTTGACCCGACAGGGGCCGTACCAAGAGACCCAGTACTTC. Translation gives CASSLTRQGPYQETQYF.

The gene calls are TRBV27 and TRBJ2-5; no clear D gene. Germline-derived CDR1 and CDR2 are MNHEY and SMNVEV (reference sequence). The ends were cut back, 0 bases at V and 1 base at J, with 9 bases in the middle. The CDR3 has 15 residues. The chain's CDR3 is CASSLSRNLQETQYF. CDR3 DNA: TGTGCCAGCAGTTTATCAAGGAACCTCCAAGAGACCCAGTACTTC.

This clonotype showed up just a few times. The rearrangement links TRBV9 to TRBJ1-3, with D possibly matching TRBD1 (6 bases). Trimming cost V 4 bases and J 1 base, with 15 bases left between them. This CDR3 comprises 16 residues. The germline V gene encodes CDR1 SGDLS and CDR2 YYNGEE. Written as DNA, the CDR3 is TGTGCCAGCAGCCCCGAGGGGGGTCCTTCTGGAAACACCATATATTTT. It codes for CASSPEGGPSGNTIYF.

V and J are TRBV18 and TRBJ2-1, with 7 bases aligning to TRBD1. V shed 2 bases and J 5 bases; nucleotides not matched to a gene: 9. CDR3 length: 16 residues. Germline V CDR1 and CDR2: KGHSH, LQKENI. CDR3: CASSPSGTALNNEQFF. The DNA for the CDR3 is TGTGCCAGCTCACCATCCGGGACAGCGCTAAACAATGAGCAGTTCTTC.

This sequence joins TRBV7-9 and TRBJ2-7, with D possibly TRBD1 on 5 matching bases. The germline gives CDR1 SEHNR, CDR2 FQNEAQ (reference sequence). The V gene lost 2 bases and the J gene lost 5 bases, with 10 bases spanning the gap. CDR3 length equals 13 residues. This chain's CDR3 is CASSLRQGHEQYF. The CDR3 DNA reads as TGTGCCAGCAGCTTACGGCAGGGCCACGAGCAGTACTTC.

The CDR3 DNA is TGCAGTGCTTTCCTACAGGGGGCGAATGGCTACACCTTC. This codes for CSAFLQGANGYTF. V is TRBV20-1 and J is TRBJ1-2; 9 nucleotides line up with TRBD1. This CDR3 region has 13 residues. Germline values: CDR1 DFQATT, CDR2 SNEGSKA (reference sequence). V lost 5 bases and J lost 6; bases outside the gene matches: 7.

This clonotype was observed a few times. The V and J genes are TRBV3-1 and TRBJ2-1; D perhaps matches TRBD1 (6 bases). V lost 9 bases, J lost 0 bases, and 15 bases lay in between. From germline, CDR1 is LGHDT and CDR2 YNNKEL (reference sequence). This CDR3 is built from 15 residues. The CDR3 region has the DNA TGTGCCAGTGGCCAGGGGCTGAGCTCCTACAATGAGCAGTTCTTC. This encodes CASGQGLSSYNEQFF.

This clonotype came up a few times. The V gene is TRBV29-1, the J gene TRBJ2-7; 15 bases align to TRBD2. CDR1 is SQVTM and CDR2 is ANQGSEA in the germline V gene. Unmatched junction bases numbered 8, after V lost 7 bases and J lost 1 base. This CDR3 comprises 16 residues. The CDR3 bases are TGCAGCGCTAACCTCGGGACTAGCGGGAGGTCCTACGAGCAGTACTTC. Amino acid sequence: CSANLGTSGRSYEQYF.

The rearrangement uses TRBV12-3 or TRBV12-4 and TRBJ1-5, with TRBD1 identical over 8 bases. V trimming: 5 bases; J trimming: 3 bases; junction bases outside the gene matches: 3. The CDR3 extends over 14 amino acids. This CDR3 reads CASSRDRTNQPQHF. CDR3 coding DNA: TGTGCCAGCAGTCGGGACAGGACCAATCAGCCCCAGCATTTT.

This chain connects TRBV18 to TRBJ1-1; D gene unclear. Per germline, CDR1 KGHSH and CDR2 LQKENI. Trimming took off 3 bases at V and 4 bases at J, with 9 bases between the two ends. The CDR3 has 13 residues. The CDR3 loop reads CASSPVAATEAFF. In nucleotides, the CDR3 is TGTGCCAGCTCACCGGTGGCAGCCACTGAAGCTTTCTTT.

This clonotype turned up a few times. This chain uses TRBV5-6 with TRBJ2-3; D is ambiguous. With 0 bases removed from V and 1 base from J, the gap between germline ends came to 12 bases. This CDR3 spans 16 amino acids. Germline V gene sequence: CDR1 SGHDT, CDR2 YYEEEE. The CDR3 protein is CASSLGPSRGTDTQYF. DNA of the CDR3: TGTGCCAGCAGCTTGGGCCCCTCGAGAGGCACAGATACGCAGTATTTT.

This clonotype was seen a few times. V and J are TRBV12-3 or TRBV12-4 and TRBJ2-7; D is perhaps TRBD1 or TRBD2 (5 bases each). The CDR3 is made up of 16 amino acids. V was pared by 6 bases and J by 0 bases, with 18 bases between. The CDR3 here is CASRRDGADGSYEQYF. The CDR3 DNA reads as TGTGCCAGCAGGAGGGACGGTGCGGACGGCTCCTACGAGCAGTACTTC.

The CDR3 DNA is TGCAGTGCTAGAGAGACCAAGGTGGATACGCAGTATTTT. It translates to CSARETKVDTQYF. This chain connects TRBV20-1 to TRBJ2-3; D not resolved. This CDR3 is built from 13 residues. In germline, CDR1 is DFQATT, CDR2 SNEGSKA (reference sequence). The V end lost 0 bases, the J end lost 6 bases, and 10 bases lay between the germline ends.

This clonotype was found a few times. CDR3: CATSDLTGKETQYF. CDR3 nucleotide sequence: TGTGCCACCAGTGACCTGACAGGGAAAGAGACCCAGTACTTC. The rearrangement joins TRBV24-1 to TRBJ2-5, with 7 bases identical to TRBD1. Germline loops: CDR1 KGHDR, CDR2 SFDVKD. The CDR3 runs 14 residues. V lost 4 bases, J lost 3 bases, and 4 bases stayed unmatched.

V gene TRBV6-2 or TRBV6-3 combines with J gene TRBJ2-1, with 9 bases fitting TRBD1. Germline CDR1 MNHEY, CDR2 SVGEGT. CDR3 length equals 16 residues. The V gene end was trimmed by 5 bases and the J gene end by 2 bases; junction bases not matched to a gene: 7. The CDR3 DNA reads as TGTGCCAGCAGTAGGGCCGGGACAGGGCCCTACAATGAGCAGTTCTTC. Translating it yields CASSRAGTGPYNEQFF.

This clonotype has at least ten counts. This chain uses TRBV12-3 or TRBV12-4 with TRBJ2-2, with a tentative D call TRBD1 (5 bases). Trimming cost V 5 bases and J 6 bases, with 10 bases left between them. CDR3 length: 13 amino acids. CDR3 nucleotides: TGTGCCAGCAGTCCCAGGGCGGCCGGGGAGCTGTTTTTT. Translating it yields CASSPRAAGELFF.